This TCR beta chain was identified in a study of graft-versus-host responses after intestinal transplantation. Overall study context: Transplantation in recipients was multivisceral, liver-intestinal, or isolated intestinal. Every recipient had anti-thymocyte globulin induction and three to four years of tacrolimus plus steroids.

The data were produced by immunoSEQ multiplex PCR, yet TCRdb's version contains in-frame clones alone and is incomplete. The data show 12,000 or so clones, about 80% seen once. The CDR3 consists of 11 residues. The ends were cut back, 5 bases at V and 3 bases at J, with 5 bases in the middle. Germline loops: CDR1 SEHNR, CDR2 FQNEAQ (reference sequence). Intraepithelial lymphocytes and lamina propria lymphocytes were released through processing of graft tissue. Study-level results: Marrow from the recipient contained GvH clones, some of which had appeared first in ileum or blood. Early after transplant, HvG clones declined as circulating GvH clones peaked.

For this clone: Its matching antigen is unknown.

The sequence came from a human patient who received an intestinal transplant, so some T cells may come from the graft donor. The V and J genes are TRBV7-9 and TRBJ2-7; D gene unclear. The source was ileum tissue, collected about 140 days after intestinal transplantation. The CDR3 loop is CASSLNYEQYF. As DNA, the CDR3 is TGTGCCAGCAGCCTAAACTACGAGCAGTACTTC. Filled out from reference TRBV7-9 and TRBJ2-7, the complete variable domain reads DTGVSQNPRHKITKRGQNVTFRCDPISEHNRLYWYRQTLGQGPEFLTYFQNEAQLEKSRLLSDRFSAERPKGSFSTLEIQRTEQGDSAMYLCASSLNYEQYFGPGTRLTVT.